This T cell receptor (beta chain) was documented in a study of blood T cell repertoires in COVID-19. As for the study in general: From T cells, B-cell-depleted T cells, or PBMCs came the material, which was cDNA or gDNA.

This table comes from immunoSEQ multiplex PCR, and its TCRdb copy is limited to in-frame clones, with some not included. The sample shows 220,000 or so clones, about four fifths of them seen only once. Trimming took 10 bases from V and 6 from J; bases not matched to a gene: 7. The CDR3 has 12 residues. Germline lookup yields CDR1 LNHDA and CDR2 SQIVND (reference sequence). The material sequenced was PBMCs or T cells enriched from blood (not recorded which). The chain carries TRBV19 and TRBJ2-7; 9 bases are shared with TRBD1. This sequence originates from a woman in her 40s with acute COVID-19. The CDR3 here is CATGTGIGEQYF. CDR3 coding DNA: TGTGCCACCGGGACAGGGATAGGCGAGCAGTACTTC.